This TCR beta chain was sequenced during a study of human T cells and chemical hapten exposure. In the source study's methods: TCRs per sample had a median of about 100,000 and ranged from 23,224 to 690,600. One entry per CDR3 protein, called by TCRdb with MiXCR from the RACE reads. The V and J calls were determined by TCRdb, not by the authors. Among roughly 360,000 distinct CDR3 sequences, more than 4.5% were seen once, and the ten largest hold over 2%. This sample's time point: patch test 1, 2 weeks after DPC sensitization. Treatment noted: therapeutic diphenylcyclopropenone sensitization with weekly scalp DPC. Prior to each patch test being applied, blood was drawn. The germline V and J ends were trimmed by 2 bases and 0 bases, with 17 bases remaining between them. This CDR3 region has 18 residues. Germline loops: CDR1 MNHEY, CDR2 SMNVEV (reference sequence). This clonotype occurred a few times.

The receptor was derived from a woman aged 50 to 60 with alopecia areata. Some clones in this sample may be carry-over from other donors' samples. The chain combines TRBV27 with TRBJ1-5; D uncertain. Here the sequenced sample was whole blood, taken in connection with sensitization to the hapten diphenylcyclopropenone (DPC). The CDR3 nucleotides read TGTGCCAGCAGTTTAAAAAGAGACTTCGACTATAGCAATCAGCCCCAGCATTTT. The encoded protein is CASSLKRDFDYSNQPQHF.